What follows are 24 T cell receptor beta chains derived from one specimen sequenced in a study of CXCR3-negative and CXCR3-positive naive CD8 T cells (dated by TCRdb to between 2018 and 2021). Sequencer: NextSeq 550. The Human TCR Profiling Kit (MiLaboratory) was used to prepare UMI-labeled 5' RACE TRB cDNA libraries. Following TCRdb reprocessing, every CDR3 protein sequence forms one entry, and DNA is not provided. This sample's table lists roughly 90,000 distinct CDR3 sequences. Of the sample, 1.7% is held by the ten largest clones. The material sequenced was naive CXCR3- CD8+ T cells from blood. This specimen's cell subset or site label, interpreted: CD45RO-CCR7+CD27+CD95- naive CD8+ T cells lacking CXCR3 (TNR3-). All receptors come from a human donor in good health. Some clones in this sample may be carry-over from other donors' samples.

The V gene is TRBV7-9, the J gene TRBJ1-2. Germline CDR1 reads SEHNR; CDR2 reads FQNEAQ (reference sequence). The CDR3 is 12 amino acids. The CDR3 protein is CASSLEAYGYTF.

The chain has TRBV7-9 and TRBJ2-7. CDR3 length equals 13 residues. The germline V gene encodes CDR1 SEHNR and CDR2 FQNEAQ (reference sequence). CDR3 region: CASSLANGYEQYF.

The chain couples TRBV5-1 to TRBJ2-3; TCRdb outputs TRBD2, but without DNA this stays unchecked. This CDR3 spans 16 amino acids. CDR1 is SGHRS and CDR2 is YFSETQ in the germline V gene. The CDR3: CASSPRTSGGADTQYF.

The V gene is TRBV21-1, the J gene TRBJ2-7; TCRdb reports TRBD2, a call that lacks DNA to check it against. TRBV21-1 corresponds to a pseudogene. The CDR3 extends over 18 amino acids. This chain's CDR3 is CASSKVPPSWEGINEQYF.

V usage is TRBV13 and J usage is TRBJ2-4; TCRdb proposes TRBD1, but this gene call is untestable without DNA. The CDR3 consists of 16 residues. CDR1 is PRHDT, CDR2 FYEKMQ, per germline (reference sequence). Here the CDR3 reads CASSAPGQGPKNIQYF.

The V gene is TRBV15, the J gene TRBJ2-3. Germline CDR1 and CDR2: LNHNV and YYDKDF (reference sequence). The CDR3 runs to 14 residues. The CDR3 protein is CATSRPSSTDTQYF.

The V call is TRBV11-2, the J call TRBJ2-3. The CDR3 has 16 residues. Germline lookup yields CDR1 SGHAT and CDR2 FQNNGV. The CDR3 here is CASSLYGGKSTDTQYF.

This chain connects TRBV18 to TRBJ1-1. The CDR3 is 12 residues long. The germline CDR1 and CDR2 sequences are KGHSH and LQKENI. This CDR3 reads CASSPGSTEAFF. Filled out from reference TRBV18 and TRBJ1-1, the complete variable domain reads NAGVMQNPRHLVRRRGQEARLRCSPMKGHSHVYWYRQLPEEGLKFMVYLQKENIIDESGMPKERFSAEFPKEGPSILRIQQVVRGDSAAYFCASSPGSTEAFFGQGTRLTVV.

The chain has TRBV4-3 and TRBJ2-1; TCRdb's D call, TRBD1, is unchecked because there is no DNA. CDR3 size: 16 residues. Germline CDR1 and CDR2: LGHNA and YSLEER. The chain's CDR3 is CASSHLGGTAYNEQFF.

The chain is built from TRBV12-3 or TRBV12-4 and TRBJ1-5; TCRdb gives TRBD1 as the D gene, but with no DNA this cannot be confirmed. The CDR3 consists of 15 residues. CDR3 sequence: CASSHGTRSNQPQHF.

This chain joins TRBV5-1 and TRBJ1-1. CDR3 size: 16 residues. Germline loops: CDR1 SGHRS, CDR2 YFSETQ. This CDR3 reads CASSFSTGFPNTEAFF. The variable domain in full, with the rest retrieved from reference TRBV5-1 and TRBJ1-1, is KAGVTQTPRYLIKTRGQQVTLSCSPISGHRSVSWYQQTPGQGLQFLFEYFSETQRNKGNFPGRFSGRQFSNSRSEMNVSTLELGDSALYLCASSFSTGFPNTEAFFGQGTRLTVV.

The rearrangement links TRBV29-1 to TRBJ1-6. This CDR3 comprises 12 residues. Germline V gives CDR1 SQVTM, CDR2 ANQGSEA. CDR3 sequence: CSVEDLESALHF.

V and J are TRBV7-2 and TRBJ2-7. Germline V gene sequence: CDR1 SGHTA, CDR2 FQGNSA. The CDR3 has 13 residues. This chain's CDR3 is CASSLGSGYEQYF.

The chain joins TRBV7-9 to TRBJ1-4; no DNA is available, so the TRBD1 call from TCRdb remains unchecked. CDR1 SEHNR and CDR2 FQNEAQ come from the germline V gene (reference sequence). This CDR3 has 19 amino acids. The CDR3 spells CASSAQVPTGVSSYEKLFF.

The chain has TRBV4-2 and TRBJ2-5; TCRdb's D call, TRBD2, is unchecked because there is no DNA. The CDR3 totals 16 residues. Germline V gene sequence: CDR1 LGHNA, CDR2 YNFKEQ. This chain's CDR3 is CASSQAEGGPKETQYF.

This rearrangement joins TRBV29-1 to TRBJ2-2; the D call of TRBD1 rests on TCRdb alone, since no DNA is present to check it. In germline, CDR1 is SQVTM, CDR2 ANQGSEA. The length of the CDR3 is 14 residues. CDR3 loop: CSVELGGNTGELFF.

The chain has TRBV4-1 and TRBJ1-6; with no DNA, the TCRdb D assignment of TRBD1 cannot be verified. CDR1 is MGHRA and CDR2 is YSYEKL in the germline V gene. The CDR3 consists of 16 residues. The CDR3 loop reads CASSRPGTDHNSPLHF.

The chain recombines TRBV6-6 with TRBJ2-1; with no DNA, the TCRdb D assignment of TRBD1 cannot be verified. Germline values: CDR1 MNHNY, CDR2 SVGAGI (reference sequence). This CDR3 contains 13 residues. The CDR3 reads CASQGAQDNEQFF.

The J gene is TRBJ1-2, the V gene TRBV28; absent DNA, TCRdb's TRBD1 call cannot be checked. The CDR3 totals 16 residues. Germline V lookup: CDR1 MDHEN, CDR2 SYDVKM. The CDR3 sequence is CASSVYRARRGYGYTF.

V usage is TRBV5-1 and J usage is TRBJ2-7; TCRdb's assignment of TRBD1 cannot be checked, as there is no DNA. The CDR3 runs 13 residues. Germline CDR1 SGHRS, CDR2 YFSETQ. The CDR3: CASSLASYGAQYF.

This sequence joins TRBV28 and TRBJ2-7. This CDR3 has 14 residues. Germline V gene data show CDR1 as MDHEN and CDR2 as SYDVKM. This CDR3 reads CASSLRLLDYEQYF.

The V call is TRBV7-3, the J call TRBJ2-3; there is no DNA to check the TCRdb D call of TRBD2. The CDR3 sequence is 17 residues long. Germline V lookup: CDR1 SGHTA, CDR2 FQGTGA. The CDR3 protein is CASSPDLGLADTDTQYF.

The chain uses TRBV2 and TRBJ2-1; TCRdb picks TRBD1, but there is no DNA to check that call. CDR1 is SNHLY, CDR2 FYNNEI, per germline. CDR3 length equals 14 residues. CDR3 protein: CASQGGFDYNEQFF.

The chain couples TRBV11-2 to TRBJ2-3. There are 13 residues in the CDR3. Per the germline V gene, CDR1 is SGHAT and CDR2 is FQNNGV. The CDR3 spells CASSYYSSDTQYF.